This T cell receptor beta chain was sequenced in a study of CD8 T cells in Susac syndrome. Study-wide points: Acknowledgment was made by the study that its TCR sequencing and HLA analysis involved a relatively small number of individuals.

The V and J ends lost 9 bases and 4 bases, in that order; junction bases with no gene match: 7. This CDR3 has 14 residues. Germline V gene lookup returns CDR1 LGHNA and CDR2 YSLEER. The RNA, roughly 0.5 to 1 ug, was put through reverse transcription using random hexamers. TCRdb re-called the immunoSEQ multiplex PCR reads through MiXCR, storing one row per CDR3 protein. The table shows around 270,000 distinct CDR3 sequences, with about 82% occurring only once. TEMRA cells were FACS-enriched, while CD8+ and CD4+ T cells were negatively isolated. In this sample, this clonotype turned up once. Its cognate antigen is unknown.

This chain joins TRBV4-3 and TRBJ1-2; TRBD1 agrees at 11 bases. The receptor was derived from a human donor with multiple sclerosis. Input material: CD8+ T cells from PBMCs. CDR3 sequence reads: CASTPGQGGYGYTF. The DNA for the CDR3 is TGCGCCAGTACCCCGGGACAGGGGGGCTATGGCTACACCTTC.